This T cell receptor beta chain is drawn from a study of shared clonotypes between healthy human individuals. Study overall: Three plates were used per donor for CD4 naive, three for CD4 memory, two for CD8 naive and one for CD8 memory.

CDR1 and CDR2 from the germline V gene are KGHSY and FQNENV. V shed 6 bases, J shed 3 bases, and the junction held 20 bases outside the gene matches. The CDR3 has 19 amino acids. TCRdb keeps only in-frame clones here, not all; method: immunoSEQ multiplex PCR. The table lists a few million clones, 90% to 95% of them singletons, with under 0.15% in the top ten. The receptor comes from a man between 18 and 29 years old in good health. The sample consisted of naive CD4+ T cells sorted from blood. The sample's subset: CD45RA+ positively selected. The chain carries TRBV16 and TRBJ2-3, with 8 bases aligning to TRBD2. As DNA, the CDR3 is TGTGCCAGCAGTCTCCCCTCCTCCGGCCGGGAGGGGCGGACAGATACGCAGTATTTT. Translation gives CASSLPSSGREGRTDTQYF. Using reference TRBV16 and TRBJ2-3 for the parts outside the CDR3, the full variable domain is GEEVAQTPKHLVRGEGQKAKLYCAPIKGHSYVFWYQQVLKNEFKFLISFQNENVFDETGMPKERFSAKCLPNSPCSLEIQATKLEDSAVYFCASSLPSSGREGRTDTQYFGPGTRLTVL.